This TCR beta chain was sequenced in a study of cytomegalovirus exposure and HLA in healthy donors. Study-level information: There were about 85 million unique TCRs (from HLA-typed donors) in an early data release.

The PCR contained 60 Vbeta and 13 Jbeta primers. Methods used by the authors: Later analysis identified 80 million to 85 million unique TCR beta chains, about 10 million shared. This table comes from immunoSEQ multiplex PCR, and its TCRdb copy is limited to in-frame clones, with some not included. V and J calls and clone size are as listed in that table; D and trimming were resolved from the DNA. Here the sample spans some 140,000 clones, more than 70% being singletons. General study results and limits: About 87% or about 30% of the time was how often most TCR beta V segments were productive, according to an earlier analysis. Sequencing likely produced, as an artifact, a cluster of highly shared sequence variants.

This CDR3 spans 12 amino acids. Germline-derived CDR1 and CDR2 are SGHRS and YFSETQ. Details on this clone: Its cognate antigen is unknown.

The TCR sequence derives from a male donor in good health and CMV-seropositive. Sequencing was carried out using PBMCs. The chain joins TRBV5-1 to TRBJ2-5, with 7 bases aligning to TRBD1. The DNA end lines up better with TRBJ2-7; the J call may be wrong. The CDR3 loop reads CASHRGSYEQYF. CDR3 nucleotides: TGCGCCAGCCACAGGGGCTCCTACGAGCAGTACTTC.